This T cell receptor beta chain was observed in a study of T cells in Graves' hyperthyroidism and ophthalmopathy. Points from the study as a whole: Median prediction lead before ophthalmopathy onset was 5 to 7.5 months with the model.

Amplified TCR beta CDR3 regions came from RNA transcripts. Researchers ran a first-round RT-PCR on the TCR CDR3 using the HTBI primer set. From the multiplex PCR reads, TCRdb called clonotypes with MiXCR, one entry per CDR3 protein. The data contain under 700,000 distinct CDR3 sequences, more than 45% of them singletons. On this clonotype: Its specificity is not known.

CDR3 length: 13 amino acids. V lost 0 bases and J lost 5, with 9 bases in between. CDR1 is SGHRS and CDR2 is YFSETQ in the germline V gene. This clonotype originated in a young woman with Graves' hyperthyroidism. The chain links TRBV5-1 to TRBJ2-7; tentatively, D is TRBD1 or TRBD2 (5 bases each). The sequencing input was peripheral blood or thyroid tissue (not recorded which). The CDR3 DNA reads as TGCGCCAGCAGCTTGGCTGGGGACGACGAGCAGTACTTC. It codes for CASSLAGDDEQYF. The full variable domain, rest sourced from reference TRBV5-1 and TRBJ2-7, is KAGVTQTPRYLIKTRGQQVTLSCSPISGHRSVSWYQQTPGQGLQFLFEYFSETQRNKGNFPGRFSGRQFSNSRSEMNVSTLELGDSALYLCASSLAGDDEQYFGPGTRLTVT.